This is a list of T cell receptor beta chains from one sample in a study of monozygotic twins with cystic fibrosis. Only in-frame clones appear in the TCRdb table, and some are missing; sequencing was by immunoSEQ multiplex PCR. The sample has around 30,000 clones; just under 85% are singletons. Sequences were obtained from blood. The origin of the receptors is a girl aged 2 to 9 with cystic fibrosis. Both conserved end residues are part of each CDR3. The D gene is left open where the match is weak. Clone size appears in some rows only: once, few, many, or a class for an expanded clone.

- | - | TRBJ1-1 | TRBV15 | CATSIRAGKAEAFF | TGTGCCACCAGCATACGAGCAGGGAAGGCTGAAGCTTTCTTT
- | - | TRBJ1-3 | TRBV6-6 | CASSQLGGNTIYF | TGTGCCAGCAGCCAATTAGGGGGAAACACCATATATTTT
- | - | TRBJ2-4 | TRBV29-1 | CSVVVAKNIQYF | TGCAGCGTTGTGGTAGCCAAAAACATTCAGTACTTC
- | - | TRBJ2-5 | TRBV5-1 | CASSLDSPETQYF | TGCGCCAGCAGCTTGGACAGTCCTGAGACCCAGTACTTC
once | TRBD2 | TRBJ2-1 | TRBV30 | CAWSVLGLAGVLEQFF | TGTGCCTGGAGTGTATTAGGCCTAGCGGGAGTCCTTGAGCAGTTCTTC
- | - | TRBJ1-1 | TRBV5-6 | CASSLVTVDNSEAFF | TGTGCCAGCAGCTTGGTTACAGTAGATAACTCTGAAGCTTTCTTT
- | - | TRBJ1-3 | TRBV4-1 | CASTGGTTPPEGNTIYF | TGCGCCAGCACCGGAGGGACGACACCCCCCGAAGGAAACACCATATATTTT
once | TRBD2 | TRBJ2-3 | TRBV7-8 | CASSTSGRAGGTDTQYF | TGTGCCAGCAGCACTAGCGGGAGGGCCGGCGGCACAGATACGCAGTATTTT
few | TRBD1 | TRBJ1-2 | TRBV6-6 | CASSGTAYGYTF | TGTGCCAGCAGCGGGACAGCCTATGGCTACACCTTC
- | - | TRBJ1-2 | TRBV7-8 | CASSRRGGRGYTF | TGTGCCAGCAGCCGAAGGGGGGGGCGGGGCTACACCTTC
- | - | TRBJ1-2 | TRBV25-1 | CASSEGQGFYGYTF | TGTGCCAGCAGTGAGGGGCAGGGCTTCTATGGCTACACCTTC
- | - | TRBJ2-7 | TRBV2 | CASSEEASPFSEQYF | TGTGCCAGCAGTGAAGAGGCCAGTCCTTTTAGCGAGCAGTACTTC
- | - | TRBJ1-1 | TRBV5-6 | CASSLYHTEAFF | TGTGCCAGCAGCTTATACCACACTGAAGCTTTCTTT
- | - | TRBJ2-6 | TRBV19 | CASSRGAGGTGANVLTF | TGTGCCAGCTCCCGTGGAGCGGGCGGTACTGGGGCCAACGTCCTGACTTTC
once | TRBD1 | TRBJ1-5 | TRBV18 | CASSPSGTGSISNQPQHF | TGTGCCAGCTCACCTTCCGGGACAGGGTCTATCAGCAATCAGCCCCAGCATTTT
- | - | TRBJ2-3 | TRBV5-1 | CASSWGEAGIEDTQYF | TGCGCCAGCAGCTGGGGGGAGGCGGGAATAGAAGATACGCAGTATTTT
- | - | TRBJ2-7 | TRBV7-2 | CASSLYGQFTSYEQYF | TGTGCCAGCAGCTTGTATGGACAGTTCACCTCCTACGAGCAGTACTTC
- | - | TRBJ1-4 | TRBV29-1 | CSVLWSNEKLFF | TGCAGCGTTCTGTGGTCTAATGAAAAACTGTTTTTT
- | TRBD1 | TRBJ1-2 | TRBV5-4 | CASSSYQQGYGYTF | TGTGCCAGCAGCTCCTACCAACAGGGGTATGGCTACACCTTC
- | TRBD2 | TRBJ2-5 | TRBV2 | CASKLAGKETQYF | TGTGCCAGCAAACTAGCGGGAAAAGAGACCCAGTACTTC
- | TRBD1 | TRBJ1-2 | TRBV10-2 | CASSRTGGRRPRGGYTF | TGCGCCAGCAGCCGGACAGGGGGACGCAGGCCGAGGGGTGGCTACACCTTC
few | - | TRBJ1-5 | TRBV7-9 | CASSPDSHQPQHF | TGTGCCAGCAGCCCGGACAGTCATCAGCCCCAGCATTTT
- | TRBD2 | TRBJ2-2 | TRBV7-8 | CASSFPGLVTNTGELFF | TGTGCCAGCAGCTTCCCGGGACTAGTGACAAACACCGGGGAGCTGTTTTTT
- | - | TRBJ2-1 | TRBV27 | CASSLMREGEEQFF | TGTGCCAGCAGTTTGATGAGGGAAGGGGAGGAGCAGTTCTTC
- | - | TRBJ2-5 | TRBV5-6 | CASSPGYQETQYF | TGTGCCAGCAGCCCAGGGTACCAAGAGACCCAGTACTTC
- | - | TRBJ2-5 | TRBV5-1 | CASQRTVQETQYF | TGCGCCAGCCAAAGGACAGTACAAGAGACCCAGTACTTC
- | - | TRBJ2-7 | TRBV1 | CTSSLTRAHGYEQYF | TGCACCAGCAGCCTGACCCGGGCCCACGGTTATGAGCAGTACTTC
- | - | TRBJ1-2 | TRBV25-1 | CASSEYTAGEDGYTF | TGTGCCAGCAGTGAATACACAGCAGGGGAGGATGGCTACACCTTC
- | TRBD1 | TRBJ1-5 | TRBV28 | CASSLPPRRTGGKGSNQPQHF | TGTGCCAGCAGTTTACCGCCACGACGGACAGGGGGGAAAGGTAGCAATCAGCCCCAGCATTTT
- | - | TRBJ1-2 | TRBV9 | CASSLMTGGYTF | TGTGCCAGCAGCCTCATGACCGGAGGCTACACCTTC
once | TRBD1 | TRBJ2-3 | TRBV5-1 | CASSSGWRTGFTDTQYF | TGCGCCAGCAGCTCTGGTTGGCGGACAGGGTTTACAGATACGCAGTATTTT
few | - | TRBJ1-5 | TRBV5-1 | CASSLPQGAGQPQHF | TGCGCCAGCAGCTTGCCACAAGGGGCAGGTCAGCCCCAGCATTTT
- | - | TRBJ2-1 | TRBV28 | CASGTLSNEQFF | TGTGCCAGCGGGACTTTAAGCAATGAGCAGTTCTTC
- | - | TRBJ1-1 | TRBV5-1 | CASSLEQWGRAIGTEAFF | TGCGCCAGCAGCTTGGAACAATGGGGCAGGGCAATTGGCACTGAAGCTTTCTTT
once | - | TRBJ1-2 | TRBV5-6 | CASSSRTNYGYTF | TGTGCCAGCAGCTCTCGGACGAACTATGGCTACACCTTC
- | - | TRBJ1-1 | TRBV30 | CAWRRGGLGTMNTEAFF | TGTGCCTGGAGAAGGGGGGGCCTAGGGACCATGAACACTGAAGCTTTCTTT
- | - | TRBJ2-1 | TRBV5-4 | CASSLLTGNNEQFF | TGTGCCAGCAGCTTGTTGACCGGCAACAATGAGCAGTTCTTC
- | TRBD2 | TRBJ2-3 | TRBV7-2 | CASSQSTRGGRADTQYF | TGTGCCAGCAGCCAGTCAACTCGGGGCGGGAGGGCAGATACGCAGTATTTT
- | TRBD2 | TRBJ2-5 | TRBV11-3 | CASSRGYSGSVETQYF | TGTGCCAGCAGCCGAGGGTATAGCGGGAGCGTAGAGACCCAGTACTTC
- | TRBD2 | TRBJ2-7 | TRBV19 | CASSFSGALNEQYF | TGTGCCAGTAGTTTTAGCGGGGCCTTGAACGAGCAGTACTTC
- | - | TRBJ1-3 | TRBV5-4 | CASAPSGEKGNTIYF | TGTGCCAGCGCACCCTCGGGGGAGAAGGGAAACACCATATATTTT
- | - | TRBJ1-5 | TRBV6-5 | CASSYSTRGVQPQHF | TGTGCCAGCAGTTACTCGACCCGAGGGGTTCAGCCCCAGCATTTT
- | - | TRBJ2-3 | TRBV7-3 | CASSLRGRTDTQYF | TGTGCCAGCAGCTTACGGGGCCGCACAGATACGCAGTATTTT
- | - | TRBJ1-5 | TRBV7-2 | CASSLQGRGNQPQHF | TGTGCCAGCAGCTTACAAGGGAGAGGAAACCAGCCCCAGCATTTT
- | TRBD1 | TRBJ1-6 | TRBV5-1 | CASSPGQDNSPLHF | TGCGCCAGCAGCCCTGGACAGGACAATTCACCCCTCCACTTT